These 27 T cell receptor beta chains originate from one sample sequenced in a study of cytomegalovirus exposure and HLA in healthy donors. PCR primers comprised 60 Vbeta and 13 Jbeta primers. Some clones are missing from TCRdb's copy, which holds only in-frame ones; the method was immunoSEQ multiplex PCR. The sample comprises approximately 140,000 clones, about 66% of which are singletons, and around 1.8% rests with the top ten. Sequencing input: PBMCs. These receptors originate from a male donor in good health and CMV-seronegative.

The V and J genes are TRBV7-2 and TRBJ2-7; 10 bases fit TRBD2. V lost 3 bases to trimming and J lost 2 bases; unmatched junction nucleotides: 4. Germline CDR1 SGHTA, CDR2 FQGNSA. The CDR3 spans 15 residues. The CDR3 reads CASSFGLAETYEQYF. The CDR3 region has the DNA TGTGCCAGCAGCTTTGGACTAGCGGAGACCTACGAGCAGTACTTC.

The gene calls are TRBV18 and TRBJ1-6, with 10 bases identical to TRBD1. Per the germline V gene, CDR1 is KGHSH and CDR2 is LQKENI. Germline trimming cut 3 bases from V and 6 bases from J; bases unmatched to any gene: 2. The CDR3 is 15 amino acids. In DNA, the CDR3 is TGTGCCAGCTCACCCGACAGGGGGCGTAATTCACCCCTCCACTTT. It is translated as CASSPDRGRNSPLHF. The full variable domain, with the rest looked up from reference TRBV18 and TRBJ1-6, is NAGVMQNPRHLVRRRGQEARLRCSPMKGHSHVYWYRQLPEEGLKFMVYLQKENIIDESGMPKERFSAEFPKEGPSILRIQQVVRGDSAAYFCASSPDRGRNSPLHFGNGTRLTVT.

This sequence joins TRBV4-3 and TRBJ1-2; 7 bases fit TRBD1. Germline V gives CDR1 LGHNA, CDR2 YSLEER. This CDR3 comprises 20 residues. Germline trimming cut 3 bases from V and 5 bases from J; bases unmatched to any gene: 24. CDR3 DNA: TGCGCCAGCAGCCAGCGACCCCGACAGGGAAGAGCGCCCGTCGAGTATGGCTACACCTTC. Its translation: CASSQRPRQGRAPVEYGYTF.

J is TRBJ1-5 and V is TRBV5-5, with a tentative D call TRBD1 (6 bases). This CDR3 comprises 15 residues. Deletions cut 7 bases from V and 7 bases from J, with 21 bases between. Germline V gene lookup returns CDR1 SGHKS and CDR2 YYEKEE (reference sequence). CDR3 sequence reads: CASAPTNRADQPQHF. The DNA of the CDR3 is TGTGCCAGCGCCCCTACCAACAGGGCGGACCAGCCCCAGCATTTT.

V and J are TRBV28 and TRBJ1-3; no definite D call. Germline V gene data show CDR1 as MDHEN and CDR2 as SYDVKM. Trimming stripped 8 bases from V and 0 bases from J, with 11 bases between. The CDR3 runs to 14 residues. CDR3 nucleotides: TGTGCCAGCGCCTCGGGGTCCTCTGGAAACACCATATATTTT. Translating it yields CASASGSSGNTIYF. The full variable domain, its missing parts supplied by reference TRBV28 and TRBJ1-3, is DVKVTQSSRYLVKRTGEKVFLECVQDMDHENMFWYRQDPGLGLRLIYFSYDVKMKEKGDIPEGYSVSREKKERFSLILESASTNQTSMYLCASASGSSGNTIYFGEGSWLTVV.

The gene calls are TRBV7-9 and TRBJ1-6, with D possibly matching TRBD1 (5 bases). The CDR3 loop spans 19 amino acids. Trimming shortened V by 3 bases and J by 7 bases, and 25 bases separated the two germline ends. Germline CDR1 SEHNR, CDR2 FQNEAQ (reference sequence). The CDR3 nucleotides read TGTGCCAGCAGCTTCGCACGGCAGGGTTCCTTATCCCGAAATTCACCCCTCCACTTT. Protein product: CASSFARQGSLSRNSPLHF. The complete variable domain, with remaining parts taken from reference TRBV7-9 and TRBJ1-6, reads DTGVSQNPRHKITKRGQNVTFRCDPISEHNRLYWYRQTLGQGPEFLTYFQNEAQLEKSRLLSDRFSAERPKGSFSTLEIQRTEQGDSAMYLCASSFARQGSLSRNSPLHFGNGTRLTVT.

V gene TRBV18 combines with J gene TRBJ2-2; no clear D gene. V lost 6 bases to trimming and J lost 3 bases, with 5 bases between them. Germline assignment: CDR1 KGHSH and CDR2 LQKENI. The CDR3 runs 12 residues. CDR3 in amino acids: CASSPYTGELFF. DNA of the CDR3: TGTGCCAGCTCTCCCTACACCGGGGAGCTGTTTTTT.

The chain uses TRBV25-1 and TRBJ1-1; D ambiguous. The V gene lost 1 base and the J gene lost 1 base, with 10 bases spanning the gap. CDR1 is MGHDK and CDR2 is SYGVNS in the germline V gene. The CDR3 consists of 15 residues. Here the CDR3 DNA reads TGTGCCAGCAGTGAATGGGGAGGGCAGAACACTGAAGCTTTCTTT. This translates into CASSEWGGQNTEAFF.

This clone has just a few counts. The V and J genes are TRBV5-1 and TRBJ1-4; 8 bases align to TRBD1. Germline lookup yields CDR1 SGHRS and CDR2 YFSETQ. Trimming took 0 bases from V and 8 from J; bases not matched to a gene: 9. This CDR3 is 16 amino acids long. CDR3 nucleotide sequence: TGCGCCAGCAGCTTGGGGGGCCTACAGGGGGGAGAAAAACTGTTTTTT. It codes for CASSLGGLQGGEKLFF. Variable domain in full (rest from reference TRBV5-1 and TRBJ1-4): KAGVTQTPRYLIKTRGQQVTLSCSPISGHRSVSWYQQTPGQGLQFLFEYFSETQRNKGNFPGRFSGRQFSNSRSEMNVSTLELGDSALYLCASSLGGLQGGEKLFFGSGTQLSVL.

The rearrangement uses TRBV4-2 and TRBJ1-1; tentatively, D is TRBD1 (6 bases). Germline CDR1 is LGHNA and CDR2 is YNFKEQ. Between the trimmed V and J ends, which lost 4 bases and 4 bases, there was a span of 19 bases. There are 16 residues in the CDR3. The CDR3 nucleotides are TGTGCCAGCAGCCCACTCACAGGGCGTGCGGGCACTGAAGCTTTCTTT. Amino acids: CASSPLTGRAGTEAFF.

This clone has just one count. The chain carries TRBV7-3 and TRBJ2-2; D is possibly TRBD1 (6 bases). The CDR3 extends over 17 amino acids. The V gene's germline CDR1 is SGHTA and CDR2 FQGTGA. V was cut by 5 bases and J by 1 base, with 17 bases left in between. DNA for the CDR3: TGTGCCAGCAGCCCGCTAGGGTCAGGGGTGAACACCGGGGAGCTGTTTTTT. The encoded protein is CASSPLGSGVNTGELFF.

The chain has TRBV19 and TRBJ1-4, with a weak D call TRBD1 (6 bases). This CDR3 is built from 15 residues. Trimming shortened V by 7 bases and J by 8 bases, and 20 bases separated the two germline ends. Germline assignment: CDR1 LNHDA and CDR2 SQIVND (reference sequence). The CDR3 nucleotides read TGTGCCAGTACCTCGCCAGGGGCGCCGACCGAAAAACTGTTTTTT. It specifies CASTSPGAPTEKLFF.

The sample holds a few counts of this clone. V is TRBV4-2 and J is TRBJ1-5; 10 nucleotides align to TRBD1. The trim removed 5 bases at V and 5 bases at J, leaving 6 bases unmatched. The CDR3 sequence is 15 residues long. The germline V gene has CDR1 LGHNA and CDR2 YNFKEQ. The CDR3 region has the DNA TGTGCCAGCAGCTTTGGACAGGGGGTGGATCAGCCCCAGCATTTT. Protein: CASSFGQGVDQPQHF.

This clone was observed a handful of times. At one end the junction does not follow the germline gene, possibly because of a read error. V is TRBV7-7 and J is TRBJ2-5; 7 positions match TRBD1. The CDR3 covers 13 residues. Germline loops: CDR1 SSHAT, CDR2 FNYEAQ (reference sequence). CDR3 nucleotide sequence: TGTGCTAGCAGCCCTACAGGGGAAGAGACCCAGTACTTC. This sequence encodes CASSPTGEETQYF.

The J gene is TRBJ1-4, the V gene TRBV7-8, with D perhaps TRBD1 (5 bases). Germline V gene sequence: CDR1 SGHVS, CDR2 FQNEAQ. The CDR3 is made up of 14 amino acids. V lost 1 base, J lost 5 bases, and 8 bases lay in between. CDR3 sequence (DNA): TGTGCCAGCAGCTTAGACAGGACAAATGAAAAACTGTTTTTT. Residues: CASSLDRTNEKLFF.

The chain couples TRBV2 to TRBJ2-3; 12 positions match TRBD2. Germline CDR1 reads SNHLY; CDR2 reads FYNNEI. The V gene end was trimmed by 4 bases and the J gene end by 4 bases; junction bases not matched to a gene: 6. CDR3 length: 16 residues. The CDR3, as DNA: TGTGCCAGCAGTGGGGCTAGCGGGGGGGCCGCAGATACGCAGTATTTT. It is translated as CASSGASGGAADTQYF.

The chain carries TRBV9 and TRBJ2-5, with a possible D match to TRBD2 (6 bases). The CDR3 contains 14 residues. Per the germline V gene, CDR1 is SGDLS and CDR2 is YYNGEE. V was shortened by 4 bases and J by 1 base, with 11 bases between the two germline ends. CDR3 nucleotide sequence: TGTGCCAGCAGCACCGGGACTGCCCAAGAGACCCAGTACTTC. Translated: CASSTGTAQETQYF.

The V and J genes are TRBV5-4 and TRBJ2-2; the match to TRBD1 covers 7 bases. Per germline, CDR1 SGHNT and CDR2 YYREEE (reference sequence). This CDR3 has 16 residues. V shed 4 bases and J 4 bases; nucleotides not matched to a gene: 10. As DNA, the CDR3 is TGTGCCAGCAGCATTACCGGGACAGTATCCACCGGGGAGCTGTTTTTT. Its protein product is CASSITGTVSTGELFF. Looking up the rest from reference TRBV5-4 and TRBJ2-2 gives the full variable domain: ETGVTQSPTHLIKTRGQQVTLRCSSQSGHNTVSWYQQALGQGPQFIFQYYREEENGRGNFPPRFSGLQFPNYSSELNVNALELDDSALYLCASSITGTVSTGELFFGEGSRLTVL.

The table lists this clone with a few counts. V usage is TRBV19 and J usage is TRBJ1-5; possibly TRBD1 for D (6 bases). This CDR3 contains 16 residues. The germline V and J ends were trimmed by 5 bases and 3 bases, with 17 bases remaining between them. CDR1 LNHDA and CDR2 SQIVND come from the germline V gene (reference sequence). CDR3 in DNA: TGTGCCAGTAGTTCTATACTAGGACAGCTCAATCAGCCCCAGCATTTT. It translates to CASSSILGQLNQPQHF. Combining the CDR3 with reference TRBV19 and TRBJ1-5 gives the whole variable domain DGGITQSPKYLFRKEGQNVTLSCEQNLNHDAMYWYRQDPGQGLRLIYYSQIVNDFQKGDIAEGYSVSREKKESFPLTVTSAQKNPTAFYLCASSSILGQLNQPQHFGDGTRLSIL.

This clone was counted at least ten times. The sample has other DNA sequences that encode this CDR3 too. This chain links TRBV7-6 with TRBJ2-6, with 9 bases matching TRBD1. The trim removed 7 bases at V and 0 bases at J, leaving 1 base unmatched. The CDR3 length is 15 residues. CDR1 is SGHVS and CDR2 is FNYEAQ in the germline V gene. CDR3: CASMGQGSGANVLTF. The CDR3 DNA reads TGTGCCAGCATGGGACAGGGCTCTGGGGCCAACGTCCTGACTTTC.

The V call is TRBV6-1, the J call TRBJ2-5, with 7 bases matching TRBD2. The CDR3 is 16 residues long. The V segment lost 1 base and the J segment 4 bases; nucleotides outside the gene matches: 9. Looked up from germline, CDR1 is MNHNS and CDR2 is SASEGT. The CDR3 spells CASSEGLGGGGETQYF. The DNA for the CDR3 is TGTGCCAGCAGTGAAGGTCTTGGTGGGGGGGGAGAGACCCAGTACTTC.

V gene TRBV7-3 combines with J gene TRBJ1-1, with D perhaps matching TRBD1 (5 bases). The CDR3 loop spans 14 amino acids. From germline, CDR1 is SGHTA and CDR2 FQGTGA. Trimming took 5 bases from V and 2 from J, leaving 12 bases between them. CDR3 DNA: TGTGCCAGCAGCCCCATGGGGGGAAACACTGAAGCTTTCTTT. Amino acids: CASSPMGGNTEAFF.

Comment on this clone: An end of the junction does not agree with germline; a read error may underlie this. The V gene is TRBV7-9, the J gene TRBJ2-7; 7 nucleotides agree with TRBD2. This CDR3 spans 14 amino acids. Germline V gives CDR1 SEHNR, CDR2 FQNEAQ (reference sequence). This chain's CDR3 is CSSSWGGGTYEQYF. CDR3 in DNA: TGTTCCAGCAGCTGGGGGGGTGGCACTTACGAGCAGTACTTC.

The rearrangement uses TRBV7-9 and TRBJ1-1; possibly TRBD1 for D (6 bases). Trimming cost V 1 base and J 10 bases, with 16 bases left between them. The CDR3 covers 14 residues. The germline V gene encodes CDR1 SEHNR and CDR2 FQNEAQ (reference sequence). CDR3 sequence: CASSLVQGPGGAFF. The CDR3 DNA reads as TGTGCCAGCAGCTTAGTACAGGGCCCCGGCGGAGCTTTCTTT.

CDR3 nucleotides: TGTGCCAGCAGCTTGGCCGTTGGGGGGGCTGAAGCTTTCTTT. Its protein product is CASSLAVGGAEAFF. J is TRBJ1-1 and V is TRBV5-4; D might be TRBD1 (5 bases). The germline V and J ends were trimmed by 0 bases and 6 bases, with 12 bases remaining between them. The length of the CDR3 is 14 residues. Germline assignment: CDR1 SGHNT and CDR2 YYREEE (reference sequence).

The chain has TRBV28 and TRBJ2-3; TRBD2 agrees at 8 bases. Losses at the gene ends were 5 bases for V and 3 bases for J; bases not matched to a gene: 13. Germline values: CDR1 MDHEN, CDR2 SYDVKM. There are 17 residues in the CDR3. The CDR3 sequence is CASSLWSGGEGTDTQYF. In nucleotides, the CDR3 is TGTGCCAGCAGTCTTTGGAGCGGGGGCGAGGGAACAGATACGCAGTATTTT.

V and J are TRBV2 and TRBJ1-3; D is perhaps TRBD1 (6 bases). The CDR3 covers 15 residues. V was cut by 6 bases and J by 0 bases, with 12 bases left in between. The germline gives CDR1 SNHLY, CDR2 FYNNEI. The DNA of the CDR3 is TGTGCCAGCAGCTACGGACAGAGCTCTGGAAACACCATATATTTT. Amino acid sequence: CASSYGQSSGNTIYF.